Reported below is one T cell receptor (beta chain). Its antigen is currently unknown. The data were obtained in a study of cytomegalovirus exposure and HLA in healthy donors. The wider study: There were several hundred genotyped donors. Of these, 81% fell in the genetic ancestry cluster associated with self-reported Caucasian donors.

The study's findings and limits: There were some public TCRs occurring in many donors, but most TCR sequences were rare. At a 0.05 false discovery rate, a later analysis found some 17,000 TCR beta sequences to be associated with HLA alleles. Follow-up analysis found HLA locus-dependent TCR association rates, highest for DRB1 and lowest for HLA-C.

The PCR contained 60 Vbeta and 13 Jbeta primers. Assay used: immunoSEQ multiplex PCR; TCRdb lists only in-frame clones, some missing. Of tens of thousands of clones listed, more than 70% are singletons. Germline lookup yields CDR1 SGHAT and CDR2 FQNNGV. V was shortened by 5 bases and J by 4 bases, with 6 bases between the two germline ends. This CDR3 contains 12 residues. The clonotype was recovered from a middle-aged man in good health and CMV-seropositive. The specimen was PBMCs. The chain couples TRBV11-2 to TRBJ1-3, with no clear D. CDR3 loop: CASSIGGNTIYF. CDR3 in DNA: TGTGCCAGCAGCATCGGGGGAAACACCATATATTTT.